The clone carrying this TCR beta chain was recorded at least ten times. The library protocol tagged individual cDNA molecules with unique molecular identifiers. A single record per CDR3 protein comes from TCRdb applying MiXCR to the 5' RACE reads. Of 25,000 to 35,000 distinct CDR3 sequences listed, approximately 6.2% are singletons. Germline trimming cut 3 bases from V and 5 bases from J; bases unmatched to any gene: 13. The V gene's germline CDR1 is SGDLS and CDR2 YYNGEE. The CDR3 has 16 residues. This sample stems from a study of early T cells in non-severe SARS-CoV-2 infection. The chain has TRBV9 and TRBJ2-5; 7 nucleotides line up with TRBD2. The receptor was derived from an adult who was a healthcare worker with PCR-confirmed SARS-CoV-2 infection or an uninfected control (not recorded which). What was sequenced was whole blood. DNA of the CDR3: TGTGCCAGCAGCGGAGGGCAGTGGGAGGGCCACGAGACCCAGTACTTC. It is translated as CASSGGQWEGHETQYF.